These 21 T cell receptor beta chains originate from one sample sequenced in a study of early T cells in non-severe SARS-CoV-2 infection. A single record per CDR3 protein comes from TCRdb applying MiXCR to the 5' RACE reads. Here the sample spans about 64,000 distinct CDR3 sequences, just under 5% being singletons. Source material: whole blood. Receptor source: an adult who was a healthcare worker with PCR-confirmed SARS-CoV-2 infection or an uninfected control (not recorded which).

The chain uses TRBV6-5 and TRBJ2-1; either TRBD1 or TRBD2 may fit D (7 bases each). The V end was cut by 8 bases, the J end by 4 bases, with 18 bases between. Germline CDR1 is MNHEY and CDR2 is SVGAGI. This CDR3 region has 15 residues. The CDR3 here is CASRGSRGGYNEQFF. The CDR3 region has the DNA TGTGCCAGCCGAGGAAGCAGGGGGGGATACAATGAGCAGTTCTTC.

This clonotype was observed a handful of times. At one end the junction does not follow the germline gene, possibly because of a read error. The rearrangement joins TRBV5-1 to TRBJ1-1, with D possibly TRBD1 on 5 matching bases. There are 15 residues in the CDR3. CDR1 SGHRS and CDR2 YFSETQ come from the germline V gene. The CDR3 coding sequence is TGCGCCAGCAGCTTGGACCCGGGGGGTGACACTGAAGTTTTCTTT. Translation: CASSLDPGGDTEVFF.

Remarks on this clonotype: A read error may explain this, as a much larger clone is one base away. This chain connects TRBV19 to TRBJ2-2; 9 bases line up with TRBD2. CDR1 is LNHDA, CDR2 SQIVND, per germline (reference sequence). This CDR3 is 16 amino acids long. The CDR3 sequence: CPSSMMVAGAGGELFF. The DNA for the CDR3 is TGTCCCAGTAGTATGATGGTAGCGGGAGCGGGCGGGGAGCTGTTTTTT. Full variable domain (rest looked up from reference TRBV19 and TRBJ2-2): DGGITQSPKYLFRKEGQNVTLSCEQNLNHDAMYWYRQDPGQGLRLIYYSQIVNDFQKGDIAEGYSVSREKKESFPLTVTSAQKNPTAFYLCPSSMMVAGAGGELFFGEGSRLTVL.

The chain links TRBV5-1 to TRBJ2-3; D is ambiguous. This CDR3 has 14 residues. Germline V lookup: CDR1 SGHRS, CDR2 YFSETQ. V was trimmed by 0 bases and J by 5 bases, leaving 10 bases between them. The CDR3 nucleotides are TGCGCCAGCAGCTTGGCCACAGAAGGAGATACGCAGTATTTT. Amino acid sequence: CASSLATEGDTQYF.

The chain recombines TRBV10-3 with TRBJ1-5; no definite D call. The CDR3 spans 13 residues. Trimming left V 4 bases short and J 1 base short, with 5 bases between. CDR1 and CDR2 from the germline V gene are ENHRY and SYGVKD. The CDR3 bases are TGTGCCATCAGTGCGGTGAGCAATCAGCCCCAGCATTTT. Encoded protein: CAISAVSNQPQHF.

This clonotype was seen at least ten times. The DNA for the CDR3 is TGTGCCAGCACCTCGGACAGGGGGCGGGAGCAGTTCTTC. This codes for CASTSDRGREQFF. This chain uses TRBV7-2 with TRBJ2-1; 11 bases are shared with TRBD1. V shed 7 bases, J shed 10 bases, and the junction held 6 bases outside the gene matches. Germline V gene sequence: CDR1 SGHTA, CDR2 FQGNSA. This CDR3 has 13 amino acids.

V and J are TRBV20-1 and TRBJ1-3; a weak D match, TRBD1 (6 bases). The CDR3 extends over 15 amino acids. Germline CDR1 DFQATT, CDR2 SNEGSKA (reference sequence). V was shortened by 3 bases and J by 0 bases, with 12 bases between the two germline ends. The DNA of the CDR3 is TGCAGTGCTAGGGGGGCGGCCCGCTCTGGAAACACCATATATTTT. Its translation is CSARGAARSGNTIYF.

This clonotype was recorded a few times. The V and J genes are TRBV2 and TRBJ1-6; D gene uncertain. V lost 6 bases, J lost 5 bases, and 11 bases lay in between. This CDR3 contains 14 residues. Germline CDR1 is SNHLY and CDR2 is FYNNEI. CDR3 DNA sequence: TGTGCCAGCAGACCTCCACGGGATAATTCACCCCTCCACTTT. This sequence encodes CASRPPRDNSPLHF.

In this sample, this clonotype turned up many times. V gene TRBV18 combines with J gene TRBJ1-1; tentatively, D is TRBD1 (6 bases). Trimming pared 0 bases from V and 1 base from J, leaving 9 bases between. CDR3 size: 15 residues. Germline V gives CDR1 KGHSH, CDR2 LQKENI. The CDR3: CASSPPSQGNTEAFF. CDR3 nucleotides: TGTGCCAGCTCACCACCTTCACAGGGGAACACTGAAGCTTTCTTT.

This clonotype was picked up many times. The chain uses TRBV6-1 and TRBJ1-2, with 8 bases aligning to TRBD1. V was pared by 6 bases and J by 0 bases, with 3 bases of the junction left unmatched. The length of the CDR3 is 14 residues. Per germline, CDR1 MNHNS and CDR2 SASEGT. The DNA of the CDR3 is TGTGCCAGCAGGGACAGGGCTCCTAACTATGGCTACACCTTC. This encodes CASRDRAPNYGYTF.

The J gene is TRBJ1-2, the V gene TRBV30, with TRBD1 matching over 7 bases. The CDR3 loop spans 13 amino acids. V was pared by 5 bases and J by 0 bases, with 3 bases of the junction left unmatched. The germline V gene has CDR1 GTSNPN and CDR2 SVGIG (reference sequence). The CDR3 here is CAWAGTANYGYTF. As DNA, the CDR3 is TGTGCCTGGGCCGGGACAGCTAACTATGGCTACACCTTC. The full variable domain, its missing parts supplied by reference TRBV30 and TRBJ1-2, is SQTIHQWPATLVQPVGSPLSLECTVEGTSNPNLYWYRQAAGRGLQLLFYSVGIGQISSEVPQNLSASRPQDRQFILSSKKLLLSDSGFYLCAWAGTANYGYTFGSGTRLTVV.

The V call is TRBV6-6, the J call TRBJ2-7; D is uncertain. From germline, CDR1 is MNHNY and CDR2 SVGAGI (reference sequence). Trimming stripped 5 bases from V and 1 base from J, with 12 bases between. The CDR3 totals 14 residues. The CDR3 spells CASSTYELSYEQYF. The CDR3 region has the DNA TGTGCCAGCAGTACCTACGAGTTGTCCTACGAGCAGTACTTC.

This clonotype was seen at least ten times. V gene TRBV28 combines with J gene TRBJ2-5; D possibly corresponds to TRBD2 (6 bases). Between the trimmed V and J ends, which lost 3 bases and 1 base, there was a span of 15 bases. This CDR3 spans 16 amino acids. Germline loops: CDR1 MDHEN, CDR2 SYDVKM. DNA for the CDR3: TGTGCCAGCAGTTTCTCGATAGGACTACTCCAAGAGACCCAGTACTTC. It encodes CASSFSIGLLQETQYF.

The rearrangement uses TRBV29-1 and TRBJ1-5, with D tentatively TRBD1 (6 bases). The germline V and J ends were trimmed by 7 bases and 7 bases, with 14 bases remaining between them. Germline assignment: CDR1 SQVTM and CDR2 ANQGSEA. CDR3 length equals 12 residues. CDR3 coding DNA: TGCAGCGCCAGGGGAGAGGACCAGCCCCAGCATTTT. This codes for CSARGEDQPQHF.

This clonotype occurred many times. This chain uses TRBV12-3 or TRBV12-4 with TRBJ1-6; D may be TRBD1 (5 bases). CDR3 size: 11 residues. V was clipped by 5 bases and J by 15 bases, with 11 bases between them. The CDR3 DNA reads TGTGCCAGCAGTCTAGGGGTATACCTCCACTTT. Residues: CASSLGVYLHF.

This clonotype was found a few times. This chain connects TRBV20-1 to TRBJ1-1, with unresolved D. Germline V gene sequence: CDR1 DFQATT, CDR2 SNEGSKA (reference sequence). CDR3 length equals 14 residues. The ends were cut back, 4 bases at V and 5 bases at J, with 17 bases in the middle. The CDR3 region has the DNA TGCAGTGCTACCGGTGGAGCCGTTTGGACTGAAGCTTTCTTT. It yields the protein CSATGGAVWTEAFF.

The sample holds many counts of this clonotype. The chain is built from TRBV12-3 or TRBV12-4 and TRBJ1-5; 10 positions match TRBD1. The ends lost 8 bases at V and 7 bases at J; junction bases unmatched: 2. The CDR3 consists of 12 residues. The CDR3 here is CASGTGEQPQHF. CDR3 DNA: TGTGCCAGCGGGACAGGGGAGCAGCCCCAGCATTTT.

The gene calls are TRBV9 and TRBJ2-6; TRBD1 agrees at 8 bases. CDR3 length: 17 residues. Germline CDR1 SGDLS, CDR2 YYNGEE. V gave up 4 bases and J gave up 3 bases; unmatched junction bases: 9. The CDR3, as DNA: TGTGCCAGCAGCAAAGACCCAGGGGGCGATGGGGCCAACGTCCTGACTTTC. Protein sequence: CASSKDPGGDGANVLTF.

This clonotype was found many times. The rearrangement joins TRBV5-1 to TRBJ2-7, with 7 bases that match TRBD1. The CDR3 has 16 residues. CDR1 SGHRS and CDR2 YFSETQ come from the germline V gene. V trimming: 4 bases; J trimming: 1 base; junction bases outside the gene matches: 11. The CDR3 coding sequence is TGCGCCAGCAGCGGTTCCTGGGGACAGTCGTCCTACGAGCAGTACTTC. Protein product: CASSGSWGQSSYEQYF.

In its sample, this clonotype was seen many times. The rearrangement uses TRBV7-2 and TRBJ2-7; D call uncertain. Germline CDR1 and CDR2: SGHTA and FQGNSA. The CDR3 contains 14 residues. Trimming left V 5 bases short and J 2 bases short, with 13 bases between. The CDR3 loop reads CASSLTPGAYEQYF. The CDR3 bases are TGTGCCAGCAGCCTCACGCCGGGTGCCTACGAGCAGTACTTC. The full variable domain, in which reference TRBV7-2 and TRBJ2-7 provide the parts outside the CDR3, is GAGVSQSPSNKVTEKGKDVELRCDPISGHTALYWYRQSLGQGLEFLIYFQGNSAPDKSGLPSDRFSAERTGGSVSTLTIQRTQQEDSAVYLCASSLTPGAYEQYFGPGTRLTVT.

The table lists this clonotype with many counts. This chain links TRBV12-3 or TRBV12-4 with TRBJ1-6; D is unclear. The CDR3 totals 13 residues. Trimming took off 8 bases at V and 3 bases at J, with 8 bases between the two ends. This chain's CDR3 is CASAGNYNSPLHF. The CDR3 nucleotides are TGTGCCAGCGCAGGAAACTATAATTCACCCCTCCACTTT.